This entry lists 32 T cell receptor beta chains sequenced from one sample in a study of coeliac disease. Assay: immunoSEQ multiplex PCR; the TCRdb copy retains only in-frame clones and omits some. The table has several thousand clones, 63% seen once; the top ten hold less than 4%. Source material: lamina propria lymphocytes from the gut. These receptors were collected from a woman aged 55-69 years with active celiac disease.

The chain joins TRBV11-2 to TRBJ1-3; D gene uncertain. Germline CDR1 SGHAT, CDR2 FQNNGV. Trimming pared 4 bases from V and 7 bases from J, leaving 5 bases between. The CDR3 is 11 amino acids. In DNA, the CDR3 is TGTGCCAGCAGCTCCGGGAACACCATATATTTT. Translation: CASSSGNTIYF. Looking up the rest from reference TRBV11-2 and TRBJ1-3 gives the full variable domain: EAGVAQSPRYKIIEKRQSVAFWCNPISGHATLYWYQQILGQGPKLLIQFQNNGVVDDSQLPKDRFSAERLKGVDSTLKIQPAKLEDSAVYLCASSSGNTIYFGEGSWLTVV.

This chain links TRBV5-1 with TRBJ2-5, with D maybe TRBD2 (5 bases). The last part of the DNA fits TRBJ2-7 better; the J call may be wrong. The length of the CDR3 is 14 residues. Looked up from germline, CDR1 is SGHRS and CDR2 is YFSETQ. DNA for the CDR3: TGCGCCAGCAGCTCGACGGGGAGCTCCTACGAGCAGTACTTC. Amino acid sequence: CASSSTGSSYEQYF.

The chain combines TRBV28 with TRBJ2-2, with D perhaps TRBD2 (5 bases). Between the trimmed V and J ends, which lost 7 bases and 2 bases, there was a span of 14 bases. The CDR3 sequence is 15 residues long. The V gene's germline CDR1 is MDHEN and CDR2 SYDVKM. CDR3 bases: TGTGCCAGCAAGCGGCTTCAGGAAAACACCGGGGAGCTGTTTTTT. Protein product: CASKRLQENTGELFF.

The chain carries TRBV19 and TRBJ2-3; perhaps TRBD2 as D (5 bases). Germline V lookup: CDR1 LNHDA, CDR2 SQIVND (reference sequence). The V and J ends lost 6 bases and 2 bases respectively, with 18 bases between them. The CDR3 extends over 16 amino acids. As DNA, the CDR3 is TGTGCCAGTAGCCCTTTGGGAGCGGAATTCACAGATACGCAGTATTTT. Protein product: CASSPLGAEFTDTQYF.

The sample holds one count of this clone. The J gene is TRBJ2-7, the V gene TRBV11-3, with TRBD1 matching over 8 bases. This CDR3 region has 14 residues. Per germline, CDR1 SGHNT and CDR2 YENEEA. V lost 4 bases and J lost 6; bases outside the gene matches: 8. CDR3 nucleotides: TGTGCCAGCAGCTCCAGGGAGACAGGGGCCGAGCAGTACTTC. It specifies CASSSRETGAEQYF.

This clone showed up just a few times. This chain uses TRBV18 with TRBJ1-3; perhaps TRBD1 as D (5 bases). Trimming removed 0 bases from V and 5 bases from J, with 14 bases in between. Germline V CDR1 and CDR2: KGHSH, LQKENI. This CDR3 comprises 16 residues. The CDR3 region has the DNA TGTGCCAGCTCACCACCCCCGACCGGGGGGAGAAACACCATATATTTT. It translates to CASSPPPTGGRNTIYF. The whole variable domain, filled in from reference TRBV18 and TRBJ1-3, reads NAGVMQNPRHLVRRRGQEARLRCSPMKGHSHVYWYRQLPEEGLKFMVYLQKENIIDESGMPKERFSAEFPKEGPSILRIQQVVRGDSAAYFCASSPPPTGGRNTIYFGEGSWLTVV.

This chain uses TRBV25-1 with TRBJ1-1, with unresolved D. The CDR3 has 11 residues. Trimming stripped 7 bases from V and 6 bases from J, with 9 bases between. CDR1 is MGHDK and CDR2 is SYGVNS in the germline V gene. The DNA of the CDR3 is TGTGCCAGCATTGTCGGGTCTGAAGCTTTCTTT. Protein sequence: CASIVGSEAFF.

The rearrangement links TRBV19 to TRBJ2-1; the match to TRBD2 covers 9 bases. J was trimmed by 6 bases and V by 5 bases; bases with no gene match: 17. In germline, CDR1 is LNHDA, CDR2 SQIVND (reference sequence). The CDR3 has 18 amino acids. This CDR3 reads CASSERAGGTWPRNEQFF. CDR3 DNA sequence: TGTGCCAGTAGTGAAAGGGCGGGAGGGACCTGGCCGCGCAATGAGCAGTTCTTC.

The rearrangement uses TRBV28 and TRBJ1-1, with D perhaps TRBD1 (6 bases). The CDR3 is 13 amino acids. Germline V gives CDR1 MDHEN, CDR2 SYDVKM. Trimming stripped 4 bases from V and 6 bases from J, with 12 bases between. The chain's CDR3 is CASSSDRFSEAFF. CDR3 bases: TGTGCCAGCAGTTCAGACAGGTTCTCTGAAGCTTTCTTT.

Only a few counts were recorded for this clone. The DNA of the CDR3 is TGTGCCAGCAGCTTGAGCGGGAGGGCCCCAGATACGCAGTATTTT. As protein: CASSLSGRAPDTQYF. V and J are TRBV7-2 and TRBJ2-3; 10 nucleotides line up with TRBD2. The CDR3 sequence is 15 residues long. Losses at the gene ends were 3 bases for V and 4 bases for J; bases not matched to a gene: 4. Germline V gene data show CDR1 as SGHTA and CDR2 as FQGNSA. The complete variable domain, with remaining parts taken from reference TRBV7-2 and TRBJ2-3, reads GAGVSQSPSNKVTEKGKDVELRCDPISGHTALYWYRQSLGQGLEFLIYFQGNSAPDKSGLPSDRFSAERTGGSVSTLTIQRTQQEDSAVYLCASSLSGRAPDTQYFGPGTRLTVL.

The chain combines TRBV5-1 with TRBJ1-1; 8 bases line up with TRBD1. With V trimmed by 3 bases and J by 2 bases, 6 bases remained unmatched. This CDR3 region has 15 residues. Germline V CDR1 and CDR2: SGHRS, YFSETQ. The CDR3 nucleotides read TGCGCCAGCAGCTCCCCGCAGGGGGCAAACACTGAAGCTTTCTTT. Translation gives CASSSPQGANTEAFF.

This clone showed up just a few times. This rearrangement joins TRBV2 to TRBJ2-5; 7 nucleotides match TRBD2. Germline V lookup: CDR1 SNHLY, CDR2 FYNNEI. This CDR3 comprises 15 residues. The ends lost 6 bases at V and 3 bases at J; junction bases unmatched: 10. CDR3 in amino acids: CASSPPRAGEETQYF. CDR3 DNA: TGTGCCAGCAGCCCCCCCCGGGCGGGGGAAGAGACCCAGTACTTC. Using reference TRBV2 and TRBJ2-5 for the parts outside the CDR3, the full variable domain is EPEVTQTPSHQVTQMGQEVILRCVPISNHLYFYWYRQILGQKVEFLVSFYNNEISEKSEIFDDQFSVERPDGSNFTLKIRSTKLEDSAMYFCASSPPRAGEETQYFGPGTRLLVL.

The chain joins TRBV29-1 to TRBJ1-1; possible D gene TRBD1, 6 bases. Germline assignment: CDR1 SQVTM and CDR2 ANQGSEA. V shed 1 base and J shed 11 bases, with 14 bases lying between them. The CDR3 is 12 residues long. As DNA, the CDR3 is TGCAGCGTTGAAGTGGGGGGGCCCGGGGCTTTCTTT. This sequence encodes CSVEVGGPGAFF.

A few counts support this clone. The chain is built from TRBV30 and TRBJ2-7; 14 nucleotides line up with TRBD2. Germline CDR1 GTSNPN, CDR2 SVGIG (reference sequence). This CDR3 contains 20 residues. V shed 1 base and J 1 base; nucleotides not matched to a gene: 15. The CDR3 bases are TGTGCCTGGAGTGGGAAAGGGACTAGCGGGAGAAGTTTCATGTCCTACGAGCAGTACTTC. It is translated as CAWSGKGTSGRSFMSYEQYF. Variable domain in full (rest from reference TRBV30 and TRBJ2-7): SQTIHQWPATLVQPVGSPLSLECTVEGTSNPNLYWYRQAAGRGLQLLFYSVGIGQISSEVPQNLSASRPQDRQFILSSKKLLLSDSGFYLCAWSGKGTSGRSFMSYEQYFGPGTRLTVT.

The rearrangement joins TRBV9 to TRBJ2-3; 7 bases align to TRBD2. This CDR3 comprises 13 residues. The junction had 3 bases not matched to a gene; V was cut back by 4 bases and J by 4 bases. Germline CDR1 reads SGDLS; CDR2 reads YYNGEE. The CDR3 protein is CASSLGLPDTQYF. Here the CDR3 DNA reads TGTGCCAGCAGCCTGGGACTACCAGATACGCAGTATTTT. Full variable domain (missing parts from reference TRBV9 and TRBJ2-3): DSGVTQTPKHLITATGQRVTLRCSPRSGDLSVYWYQQSLDQGLQFLIQYYNGEERAKGNILERFSAQQFPDLHSELNLSSLELGDSALYFCASSLGLPDTQYFGPGTRLTVL.

By its share, this clone is medium-sized. This chain connects TRBV6-1 to TRBJ1-2; tentatively, D is TRBD1 (5 bases). The CDR3 has 14 residues. The V and J ends lost 8 bases and 6 bases respectively, with 19 bases between them. Germline loops: CDR1 MNHNS, CDR2 SASEGT. CDR3 sequence (DNA): TGTGCCAGCTCCATTTCGGGGGAGACTCATGGCTACACCTTC. Residues: CASSISGETHGYTF.

The chain uses TRBV5-4 and TRBJ1-3; possibly TRBD1 for D (5 bases). V lost 1 base to trimming and J lost 10 bases, with 21 bases between them. CDR3 length: 16 amino acids. Per germline, CDR1 SGHNT and CDR2 YYREEE (reference sequence). The DNA of the CDR3 is TGTGCCAGCAGCTTGCATTCGCGACAGACGCCGGGTACCATATATTTT. Its protein product is CASSLHSRQTPGTIYF.

The CDR3, as DNA: TGTGCCAGCAGAGCGGGGGTTTCCTACAATGAGCAGTTCTTC. It encodes CASRAGVSYNEQFF. V and J are TRBV27 and TRBJ2-1; 8 bases align to TRBD2. The CDR3 runs to 14 residues. Germline CDR1 reads MNHEY; CDR2 reads SMNVEV (reference sequence). After removal of 6 bases from V and 1 base from J, the junction contained 2 bases not matched to a gene.

This clone was detected only a few times. The chain uses TRBV19 and TRBJ2-6; maybe TRBD1 (5 bases). CDR1 is LNHDA and CDR2 is SQIVND in the germline V gene (reference sequence). Trimming stripped 6 bases from V and 1 base from J, with 10 bases between. The CDR3 totals 15 residues. CDR3 sequence reads: CASRDTSSGANVLTF. The CDR3 nucleotides read TGTGCCAGTAGGGACACCTCTTCTGGGGCCAACGTCCTGACTTTC.

The V and J genes are TRBV19 and TRBJ1-2; D is ambiguous. V was cut by 7 bases and J by 4 bases, with 19 bases left in between. There are 15 residues in the CDR3. From germline, CDR1 is LNHDA and CDR2 SQIVND (reference sequence). This CDR3 reads CASTPEDRGFYGYTF. The CDR3 DNA reads TGTGCCAGTACCCCGGAGGATCGGGGATTCTATGGCTACACCTTC.

This clone appeared a single time. The CDR3 DNA is TGTGCCAGCAGCGTAGCACAAATTAACTATGGCTACACCTTC. This translates into CASSVAQINYGYTF. The rearrangement links TRBV9 to TRBJ1-2; D remains unclear. CDR1 is SGDLS and CDR2 is YYNGEE in the germline V gene. V lost 0 bases and J lost 1, with 7 bases in between. The CDR3 extends over 14 amino acids.

This sequence joins TRBV4-1 and TRBJ2-1; no definite D call. The V gene's germline CDR1 is MGHRA and CDR2 YSYEKL. This CDR3 has 14 residues. Deletions cut 0 bases from V and 8 bases from J, with 11 bases between. The CDR3 DNA reads as TGCGCCAGCAGCCAAGAAGACATAAACGATGAGCAGTTCTTC. The encoded protein is CASSQEDINDEQFF.

The sample holds a few counts of this clone. The chain joins TRBV18 to TRBJ1-2, with TRBD1 matching 8 bases. The CDR3 is made up of 14 amino acids. V dropped 3 bases and J dropped 0; count of bases not matched to a gene: 0. Germline V gene sequence: CDR1 KGHSH, CDR2 LQKENI. CDR3 in amino acids: CASSPGQANYGYTF. The CDR3 DNA follows: TGTGCCAGCTCACCGGGACAGGCTAACTATGGCTACACCTTC.

The V call is TRBV28, the J call TRBJ2-6, with D possibly TRBD1 on 5 matching bases. Germline CDR1 and CDR2: MDHEN and SYDVKM. This CDR3 is built from 14 residues. The V gene lost 6 bases and the J gene lost 6 bases, with 12 bases spanning the gap. The CDR3 nucleotides read TGTGCCAGCAGAACCAGGGTTTTGGCCAACGTCCTGACTTTC. It specifies CASRTRVLANVLTF.

The genes are TRBV29-1 and TRBJ2-2; D is possibly TRBD2 (5 bases). This CDR3 spans 11 amino acids. Germline V gene lookup returns CDR1 SQVTM and CDR2 ANQGSEA. CDR3 residues: CGSANTGELFF. CDR3 in DNA: TGCGGGAGCGCGAACACCGGGGAGCTGTTTTTT.

The V gene is TRBV6-5, the J gene TRBJ1-2; no definite D call. CDR3 size: 15 residues. Germline V CDR1 and CDR2: MNHEY, SVGAGI. With 6 bases removed from V and 3 bases from J, the gap between germline ends came to 17 bases. This chain's CDR3 is CASRLDPGSHYGYTF. CDR3 in DNA: TGTGCCAGCAGACTAGACCCCGGGAGTCACTATGGCTACACCTTC.

This clone is labeled medium-sized. The V call is TRBV5-1, the J call TRBJ2-2; maybe TRBD1 (6 bases). The germline V gene has CDR1 SGHRS and CDR2 YFSETQ. The CDR3 spans 17 residues. Trimming pared 2 bases from V and 0 bases from J, leaving 14 bases between. CDR3 in amino acids: CASSFRPQGTNTGELFF. CDR3 nucleotides: TGCGCCAGCAGCTTTCGGCCACAGGGCACGAACACCGGGGAGCTGTTTTTT. The variable domain in full, with the rest retrieved from reference TRBV5-1 and TRBJ2-2, is KAGVTQTPRYLIKTRGQQVTLSCSPISGHRSVSWYQQTPGQGLQFLFEYFSETQRNKGNFPGRFSGRQFSNSRSEMNVSTLELGDSALYLCASSFRPQGTNTGELFFGEGSRLTVL.

This clone was detected only a few times. The rearrangement uses TRBV5-4 and TRBJ2-7; 8 positions match TRBD2. After removal of 3 bases from V and 3 bases from J, the junction contained 5 bases not matched to a gene. The CDR3 covers 14 residues. The germline V gene encodes CDR1 SGHNT and CDR2 YYREEE (reference sequence). CDR3 region: CASSSRGGLYEQYF. CDR3 nucleotide sequence: TGTGCCAGCAGCTCCCGGGGGGGGCTCTACGAGCAGTACTTC.

V usage is TRBV4-3 and J usage is TRBJ2-3, with 14 nucleotides matching TRBD2. The J segment lost 4 bases and the V segment lost 0 bases, leaving 9 bases of the junction unmatched. The CDR3 loop spans 19 amino acids. Germline CDR1 and CDR2: LGHNA and YSLEER. The CDR3 bases are TGCGCCAGCAGCCAAGATCGTGGGACTAGCGGGAGTGGGTCAGATACGCAGTATTTT. Protein product: CASSQDRGTSGSGSDTQYF.

This clone was recorded a few times. The chain couples TRBV21-1 to TRBJ2-7; the table gives TRBD2 as D, unverified against the DNA. TRBV21-1 is assigned pseudogene status. The CDR3 has 13 amino acids. This CDR3 is CASSRNLGGEQYF. CDR3 sequence (DNA): TGTGCCAGCAGCCGCAACCTCGGCGGCGAGCAGTACTTC.

This chain joins TRBV7-9 and TRBJ1-6, with D maybe TRBD1 (5 bases). The CDR3 totals 14 residues. The ends were cut back, 3 bases at V and 8 bases at J, with 11 bases in the middle. CDR1 and CDR2 from the germline V gene are SEHNR and FQNEAQ (reference sequence). Here the CDR3 DNA reads TGTGCCAGCAGCTTGACAGATTGGGATTCACCCCTCCACTTT. Its protein is CASSLTDWDSPLHF. Full variable domain (remainder filled in from reference TRBV7-9 and TRBJ1-6): DTGVSQNPRHKITKRGQNVTFRCDPISEHNRLYWYRQTLGQGPEFLTYFQNEAQLEKSRLLSDRFSAERPKGSFSTLEIQRTEQGDSAMYLCASSLTDWDSPLHFGNGTRLTVT.

The chain employs TRBV15 and TRBJ2-1, with a possible D match to TRBD2 (6 bases). V shed 2 bases and J shed 3 bases, with 17 bases lying between them. The CDR3 consists of 17 residues. Germline V lookup: CDR1 LNHNV, CDR2 YYDKDF (reference sequence). CDR3 sequence: CATSRTTGRGNYNEQFF. The DNA for the CDR3 is TGTGCCACCAGCAGAACCACGGGGCGGGGAAACTACAATGAGCAGTTCTTC.